A selection of T cell receptor beta chains follows, all from one sample in a study of T cell responses to AZD1222 COVID-19 vaccine. Only in-frame clones appear in the TCRdb table, and some are missing; sequencing was by immunoSEQ multiplex PCR. The sample has around 99,000 clones; 87% are singletons. The source was peripheral blood, collected on day 0 of AZD1222 vaccination. The origin of the receptors is an adult in good health. The conserved cysteine and the conserved F or W are not part of the CDR3 here.

>11|TRBV28|TRBJ1-1
ASSTTGELEAF
>12|TRBV28|TRBJ1-5
ASSLGGGRQPQH
>12|TRBV6-1|TRBJ1-2
ASSENWGVDGYT
>13|TRBV9|TRBJ1-1
ASSVTGEENTEAF
>14|TRBV2|TRBJ2-3
ASSALSGRPSDTQY
>12|TRBV9|TRBJ2-3
ASSAAGSTDTQY
>13|TRBV19|TRBJ1-3
ASSLWQISGNTIY
>12|TRBV4-2|TRBJ1-1
ASSQEVQGRQAF
>15|TRBV19|TRBJ1-2
ASSIGGAGLVNYGYT
>10|TRBV5-1|TRBJ2-2
ASSTNTGELF
>12|TRBV24-1|TRBJ2-7
ATRGSADSGEQY
>15|TRBV7-9|TRBJ1-3
ASRSTLRGQEGNTIY
>11|TRBV29-1|TRBJ1-1
SVGRGLSTEAF
>12|TRBV10-3|TRBJ2-7
AISGPGTSYEQY
>11|TRBV24-1|TRBJ2-3
ATGRVGSDTQY
>14|TRBV4-3|TRBJ2-3
ASSSDRASSTDTQY
>12|TRBV7-3|TRBJ2-2
ASSRGQNSGELF
>12|TRBV21-1|TRBJ2-7
ASSKEKPRDEQY
>13|TRBV5-1|TRBJ1-1
ASSLPDRDITEAF
>12|TRBV19|TRBJ1-1
ASSLTGGETEAF
>15|TRBV4-1|TRBJ1-5
ASSHDSGQAGVQPQH
>13|TRBV7-3|TRBJ2-7
ASSLTSGVYYEQY
>14|TRBV5-1|TRBJ2-7
ASTSQGAFPSYEQY
>15|TRBV5-1|TRBJ1-1
ASSMTLARTSNTEAF
>13|TRBV9|TRBJ2-3
ASSVPGEGTDTQY
>12|TRBV9|TRBJ1-4
ASSRRRENEKLF
>13|TRBV27|TRBJ2-3
ASSHRDLMGDTQY
>9|TRBV18|TRBJ2-7
ASSGDYEQY
>9|TRBV6-5|TRBJ1-1
ASSSSRKAF